This T cell receptor beta chain was sequenced during a study of control samples from healthy donors and cancer patients. Some clones are missing from TCRdb's copy, which holds only in-frame ones; the method was immunoSEQ multiplex PCR. The table lists over 120,000 clones, around 90% of them singletons, with under 4% in the top ten. The CDR3 sequence is 14 residues long. Trimming pared 0 bases from V and 4 bases from J, leaving 7 bases between. CDR1 and CDR2 (germline): SGHTS, YDEGEE. The receptor comes from a man aged 30 to 45 in good health. The rearrangement uses TRBV5-8 and TRBJ1-4; D may be TRBD1 (5 bases). Sequencing used blood. The DNA of the CDR3 is TGTGCCAGCAGCTTGGGGGACCTTAATGAAAAACTGTTTTTT. Its protein product is CASSLGDLNEKLFF.